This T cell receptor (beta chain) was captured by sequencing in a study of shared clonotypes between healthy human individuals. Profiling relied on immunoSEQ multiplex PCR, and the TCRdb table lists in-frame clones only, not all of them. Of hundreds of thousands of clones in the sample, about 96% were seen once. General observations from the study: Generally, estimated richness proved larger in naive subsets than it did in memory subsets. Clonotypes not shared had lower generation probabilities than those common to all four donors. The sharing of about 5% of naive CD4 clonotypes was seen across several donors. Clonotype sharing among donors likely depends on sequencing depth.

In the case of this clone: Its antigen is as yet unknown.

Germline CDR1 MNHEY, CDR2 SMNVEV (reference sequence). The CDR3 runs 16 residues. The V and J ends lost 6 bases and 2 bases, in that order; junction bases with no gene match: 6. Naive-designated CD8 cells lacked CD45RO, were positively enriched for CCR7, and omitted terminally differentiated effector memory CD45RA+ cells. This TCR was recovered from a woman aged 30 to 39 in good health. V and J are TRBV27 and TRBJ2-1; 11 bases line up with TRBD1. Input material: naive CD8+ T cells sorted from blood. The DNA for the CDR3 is TGTGCCAGCAGGGCCACGGGACAGGGGGCCTACAATGAGCAGTTCTTC. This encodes CASRATGQGAYNEQFF.